These 11 T cell receptor beta chains originate from one sample sequenced in a study of cytomegalovirus exposure and HLA in healthy donors. PCR was performed using 60 Vbeta and 13 Jbeta primers. Clones were read by immunoSEQ multiplex PCR, and TCRdb kept only the in-frame ones, dropping some. The table shows roughly 130,000 clones, with about 80% occurring only once. Sequenced material: PBMCs. The receptor source for this set is a man aged 40-55 years in good health and CMV-seronegative.

J is TRBJ2-2 and V is TRBV6-6; 8 bases line up with TRBD1. The V and J ends lost 8 bases and 3 bases, in that order; junction bases with no gene match: 8. This CDR3 is built from 15 residues. Germline CDR1 MNHNY, CDR2 SVGAGI (reference sequence). The CDR3 nucleotides are TGTGCCAGCGGGACCGGGACAGGAGACACCGGGGAGCTGTTTTTT. The encoded protein is CASGTGTGDTGELFF.

This clone was seen a handful of times. The chain carries TRBV11-1 and TRBJ2-7, with D possibly TRBD2 on 5 matching bases. Trimming removed 6 bases from V and 3 bases from J, with 12 bases in between. The CDR3 has 13 amino acids. The germline gives CDR1 SGHAT, CDR2 FQDESV (reference sequence). The CDR3 DNA reads as TGTGCCAGCAGGAGAGCGGAAGGCTACGAGCAGTACTTC. Amino acids: CASRRAEGYEQYF. Full variable domain (rest looked up from reference TRBV11-1 and TRBJ2-7): EAEVAQSPRYKITEKSQAVAFWCDPISGHATLYWYRQILGQGPELLVQFQDESVVDDSQLPKDRFSAERLKGVDSTLKIQPAELGDSAMYLCASRRAEGYEQYFGPGTRLTVT.

The chain employs TRBV4-1 and TRBJ2-7; TRBD1 matches at 7 bases. Germline CDR1 and CDR2: MGHRA and YSYEKL. The CDR3 runs 15 residues. Unmatched junction bases numbered 8, after V lost 5 bases and J lost 1 base. Here the CDR3 DNA reads TGCGCCAGCAGCAACCGACAGGGCGCTTCCTACGAGCAGTACTTC. Translation: CASSNRQGASYEQYF.

This chain joins TRBV19 and TRBJ2-3; unclear D gene. This CDR3 contains 15 residues. The germline V gene encodes CDR1 LNHDA and CDR2 SQIVND (reference sequence). The V end was cut by 0 bases, the J end by 2 bases, with 9 bases between. The CDR3 loop reads CASSIESLLTDTQYF. In nucleotides, the CDR3 is TGTGCCAGTAGTATAGAAAGCCTACTCACAGATACGCAGTATTTT.

The V gene is TRBV6-5, the J gene TRBJ2-2; D might be TRBD2 (5 bases). V lost 0 bases, J lost 4 bases, and 9 bases lay in between. Germline CDR1 MNHEY, CDR2 SVGAGI. The CDR3 runs 15 residues. The CDR3 DNA reads TGTGCCAGCAGTTACTCTAGCGCCCCCACCGGGGAGCTGTTTTTT. Protein product: CASSYSSAPTGELFF.

This chain connects TRBV7-7 to TRBJ2-5, with 7 bases identical to TRBD2. V lost 3 bases to trimming and J lost 3 bases; unmatched junction nucleotides: 4. The CDR3 runs to 14 residues. Germline loops: CDR1 SSHAT, CDR2 FNYEAQ (reference sequence). CDR3 DNA sequence: TGTGCCAGCAGCTTGGGAAGCGGGAAAGAGACCCAGTACTTC. Protein: CASSLGSGKETQYF.

The chain links TRBV27 to TRBJ2-4; 8 nucleotides match TRBD1. The CDR3 contains 16 residues. Germline V lookup: CDR1 MNHEY, CDR2 SMNVEV (reference sequence). J lost 4 bases, V lost 1 base, and 6 bases had no gene match. CDR3 in amino acids: CASSLWSGTGKNIQYF. DNA for the CDR3: TGTGCCAGCAGTTTATGGTCCGGGACAGGTAAAAACATTCAGTACTTC.

The rearrangement joins TRBV13 to TRBJ2-1, with TRBD2 as a possible D gene (6 bases). From germline, CDR1 is PRHDT and CDR2 FYEKMQ (reference sequence). The CDR3 spans 15 residues. V lost 4 bases, J lost 9 bases, and 19 bases lay in between. The CDR3 sequence is CASSSPNAPGGEQFF. Written as DNA, the CDR3 is TGTGCCAGCAGCTCTCCAAATGCCCCCGGGGGTGAGCAGTTCTTC.

The chain recombines TRBV5-4 with TRBJ2-3, with TRBD2 identical over 8 bases. From germline, CDR1 is SGHNT and CDR2 YYREEE (reference sequence). V was clipped by 2 bases and J by 1 base; unmatched bases: 6. The CDR3 covers 16 residues. Here the CDR3 reads CASSFQAGVGTDTQYF. Here the CDR3 DNA reads TGTGCCAGCAGCTTTCAAGCGGGGGTCGGCACAGATACGCAGTATTTT. The variable domain in full, with the rest retrieved from reference TRBV5-4 and TRBJ2-3, is ETGVTQSPTHLIKTRGQQVTLRCSSQSGHNTVSWYQQALGQGPQFIFQYYREEENGRGNFPPRFSGLQFPNYSSELNVNALELDDSALYLCASSFQAGVGTDTQYFGPGTRLTVL.

V and J are TRBV7-2 and TRBJ1-2; 10 nucleotides agree with TRBD1. Per germline, CDR1 SGHTA and CDR2 FQGNSA. The CDR3 loop spans 16 amino acids. V lost 0 bases and J lost 6; bases outside the gene matches: 7. The CDR3: CASSLAWTGGGNGYTF. The CDR3 DNA reads as TGTGCCAGCAGCTTAGCGTGGACAGGGGGTGGCAATGGCTACACCTTC.

The chain recombines TRBV18 with TRBJ1-1, with 10 bases lining up with TRBD1. Germline CDR1 and CDR2: KGHSH and LQKENI. The CDR3 has 20 amino acids. Germline trimming cut 2 bases from V and 0 bases from J; bases unmatched to any gene: 15. CDR3 loop: CASSPGQGGLGITMNTEAFF. The CDR3 DNA reads TGTGCCAGCTCACCAGGACAGGGGGGTCTCGGGATCACCATGAACACTGAAGCTTTCTTT.